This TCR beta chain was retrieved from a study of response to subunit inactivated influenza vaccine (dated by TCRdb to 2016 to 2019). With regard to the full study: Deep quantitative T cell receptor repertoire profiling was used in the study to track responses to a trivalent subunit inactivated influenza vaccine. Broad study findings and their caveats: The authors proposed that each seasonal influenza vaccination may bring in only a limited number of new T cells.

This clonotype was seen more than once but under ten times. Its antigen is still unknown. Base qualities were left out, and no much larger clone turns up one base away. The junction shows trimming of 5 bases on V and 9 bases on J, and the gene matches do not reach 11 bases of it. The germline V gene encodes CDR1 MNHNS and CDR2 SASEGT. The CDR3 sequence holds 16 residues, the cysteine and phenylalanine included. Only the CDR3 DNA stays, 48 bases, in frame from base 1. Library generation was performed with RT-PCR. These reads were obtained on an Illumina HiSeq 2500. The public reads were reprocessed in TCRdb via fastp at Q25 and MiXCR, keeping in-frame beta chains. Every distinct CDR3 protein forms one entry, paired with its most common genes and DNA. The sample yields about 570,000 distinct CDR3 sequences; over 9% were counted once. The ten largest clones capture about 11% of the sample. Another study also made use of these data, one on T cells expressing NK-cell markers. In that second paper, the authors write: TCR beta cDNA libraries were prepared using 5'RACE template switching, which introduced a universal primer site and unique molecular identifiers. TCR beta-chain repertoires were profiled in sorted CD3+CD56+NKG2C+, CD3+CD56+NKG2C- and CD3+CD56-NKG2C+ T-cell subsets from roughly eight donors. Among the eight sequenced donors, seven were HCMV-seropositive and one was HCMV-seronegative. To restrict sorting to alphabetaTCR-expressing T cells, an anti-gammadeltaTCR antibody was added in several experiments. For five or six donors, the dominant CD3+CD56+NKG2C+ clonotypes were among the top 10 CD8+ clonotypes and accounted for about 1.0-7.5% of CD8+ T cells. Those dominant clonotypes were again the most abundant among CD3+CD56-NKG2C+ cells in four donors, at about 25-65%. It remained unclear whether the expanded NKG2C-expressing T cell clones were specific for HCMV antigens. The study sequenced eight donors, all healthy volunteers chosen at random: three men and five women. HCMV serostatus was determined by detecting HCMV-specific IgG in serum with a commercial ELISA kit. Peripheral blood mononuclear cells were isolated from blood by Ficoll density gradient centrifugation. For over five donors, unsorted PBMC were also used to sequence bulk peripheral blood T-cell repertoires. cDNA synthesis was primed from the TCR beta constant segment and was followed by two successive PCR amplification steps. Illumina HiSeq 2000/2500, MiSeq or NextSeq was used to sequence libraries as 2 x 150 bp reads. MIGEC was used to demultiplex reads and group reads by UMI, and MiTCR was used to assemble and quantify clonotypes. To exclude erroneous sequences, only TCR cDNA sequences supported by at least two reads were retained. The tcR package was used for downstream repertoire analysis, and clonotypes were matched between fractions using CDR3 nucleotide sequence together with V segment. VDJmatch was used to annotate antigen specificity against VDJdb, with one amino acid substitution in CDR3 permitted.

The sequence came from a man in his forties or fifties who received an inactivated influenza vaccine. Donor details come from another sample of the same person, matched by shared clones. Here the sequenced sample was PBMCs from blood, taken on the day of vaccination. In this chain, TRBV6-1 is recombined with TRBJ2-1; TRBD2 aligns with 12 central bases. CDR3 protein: CASSPGLAGQAREQFF. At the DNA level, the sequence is TGTGCCAGCAGTCCTGGACTAGCGGGACAAGCACGTGAGCAGTTCTTC.